The present T cell receptor beta chain was sequenced within a study of human T cells and chemical hapten exposure. On the study more broadly: The cohort included alopecia areata under or over 50% scalp, totalis and universalis. Overall study results and limits: DPC sensitization produced no change in TCRs with frequency above 1 in 1000.

Each CDR3 protein is one row after TCRdb ran MiXCR on the RACE reads. Here the sample spans under 130,000 distinct CDR3 sequences, 34% being singletons. V dropped 0 bases and J dropped 0 bases, with 13 bases sitting between them. The CDR3 sequence is 16 residues long. Germline V CDR1 and CDR2: DFQATT, SNEGSKA (reference sequence). This clonotype was picked up a small number of times. Its antigen is still unknown. Time point reported: patch test 3, about 24 weeks after DPC sensitization. Specified treatment: therapeutic diphenylcyclopropenone sensitization with weekly scalp DPC. Investigators collected blood before applying each patch test. The study extracted total RNA from unfractionated whole blood.

The input for sequencing was whole blood, taken in connection with sensitization to the hapten diphenylcyclopropenone (DPC). J is TRBJ2-3 and V is TRBV20-1; possibly TRBD1 for D (5 bases). The source is a man aged 35-49 years with alopecia areata. Some clones in this sample may be carry-over from other donors' samples. This CDR3 is CSARDFQGFSTDTQYF. The CDR3 nucleotides read TGCAGTGCTAGAGATTTCCAGGGCTTTAGCACAGATACGCAGTATTTT.